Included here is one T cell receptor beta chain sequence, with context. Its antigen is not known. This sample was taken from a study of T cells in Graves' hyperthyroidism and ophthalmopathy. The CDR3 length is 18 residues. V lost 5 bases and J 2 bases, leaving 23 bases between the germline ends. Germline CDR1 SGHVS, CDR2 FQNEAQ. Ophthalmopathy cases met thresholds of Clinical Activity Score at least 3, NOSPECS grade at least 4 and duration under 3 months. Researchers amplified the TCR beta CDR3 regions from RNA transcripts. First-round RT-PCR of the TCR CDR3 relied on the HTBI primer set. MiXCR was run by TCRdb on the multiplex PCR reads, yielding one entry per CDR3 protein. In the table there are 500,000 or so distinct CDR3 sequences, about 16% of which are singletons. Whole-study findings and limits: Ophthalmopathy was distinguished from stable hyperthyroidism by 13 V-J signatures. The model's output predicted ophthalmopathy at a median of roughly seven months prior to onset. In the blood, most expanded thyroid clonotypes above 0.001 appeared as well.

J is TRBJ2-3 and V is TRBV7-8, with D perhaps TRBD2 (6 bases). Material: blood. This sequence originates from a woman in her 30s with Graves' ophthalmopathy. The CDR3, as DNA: TGTGCCAGCAGCCGACGCCGGATACGTGCGGGACCCACAGATACGCAGTATTTT. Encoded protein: CASSRRRIRAGPTDTQYF.